These 23 T cell receptor beta chains came from one sample sequenced in a study of shared clonotypes between healthy human individuals. Measured with immunoSEQ multiplex PCR; TCRdb has only the in-frame clones, and not every one. The profile shows more than 2,000,000 clones, approximately 95% of them singletons. The material sequenced was naive CD4+ T cells from PBMCs. Subset: CD45RA+ positively selected. The receptors come from a man aged 18-30 years in good health. Some clones in this sample may be carry-over from other donors' samples.

The chain joins TRBV9 to TRBJ1-1, with 9 bases identical to TRBD1. Germline V gene data show CDR1 as SGDLS and CDR2 as YYNGEE. This CDR3 comprises 15 residues. J was trimmed by 1 base and V by 3 bases; bases with no gene match: 4. This chain's CDR3 is CASSAPGQGNTEAFF. The CDR3 nucleotides read TGTGCCAGCAGCGCTCCGGGACAGGGGAACACTGAAGCTTTCTTT.

V is TRBV29-1 and J is TRBJ1-2; 9 nucleotides match TRBD1. CDR1 and CDR2 (germline): SQVTM, ANQGSEA. The trim removed 4 bases at V and 5 bases at J, leaving 5 bases unmatched. This CDR3 is 13 amino acids long. The CDR3 sequence is CSVVQGAGYGYTF. The CDR3, as DNA: TGCAGCGTTGTACAGGGGGCTGGGTATGGCTACACCTTC.

The chain links TRBV5-1 to TRBJ2-1; D call uncertain. Germline CDR1 is SGHRS and CDR2 is YFSETQ. The V gene lost 2 bases and the J gene lost 0 bases, with 9 bases spanning the gap. The CDR3 consists of 15 residues. Here the CDR3 reads CASSLIPGSYNEQFF. The CDR3 DNA reads as TGCGCCAGCAGCTTAATTCCGGGCTCCTACAATGAGCAGTTCTTC.

This clone showed up just once. This chain connects TRBV5-1 to TRBJ2-2, with 8 bases identical to TRBD1. The V gene end was trimmed by 3 bases and the J gene end by 4 bases; junction bases not matched to a gene: 5. This CDR3 contains 15 residues. Germline V gene lookup returns CDR1 SGHRS and CDR2 YFSETQ. The CDR3 is CASSSDREFTGELFF. CDR3 in DNA: TGCGCCAGCAGCTCGGACAGGGAATTCACCGGGGAGCTGTTTTTT.

Points on this clone: A junction boundary mismatches the germline segment, possibly from a read error. V gene TRBV2 combines with J gene TRBJ1-2, with TRBD1 as a possible D gene (5 bases). The CDR3 loop spans 14 amino acids. Germline-derived CDR1 and CDR2 are SNHLY and FYNNEI. CDR3 residues: CASSSLQAFTFGTF. The CDR3 DNA is TGTGCCAGCAGTTCTTTACAGGCCTTTACGTTTGGAACGTTC.

J is TRBJ1-1 and V is TRBV6-6; unclear D gene. Trimming stripped 0 bases from V and 3 bases from J, with 5 bases between. CDR3 length equals 13 residues. CDR1 MNHNY and CDR2 SVGAGI come from the germline V gene (reference sequence). The CDR3 DNA follows: TGTGCCAGCAGTTACTCGTTCGACACTGAAGCTTTCTTT. It yields the protein CASSYSFDTEAFF.

This clone appeared a single time. The CDR3 nucleotides are TGTGCCAGCAGCGGAAGCGGGATCTCGGCCGAGACCCAGTACTTC. It codes for CASSGSGISAETQYF. The gene calls are TRBV28 and TRBJ2-5; 7 positions agree with TRBD2. The CDR3 totals 15 residues. The V gene's germline CDR1 is MDHEN and CDR2 SYDVKM. Unmatched junction bases numbered 12, after V lost 6 bases and J lost 5 bases.

The rearrangement uses TRBV4-1 and TRBJ2-1; 11 nucleotides match TRBD2. V dropped 0 bases and J dropped 6; count of bases not matched to a gene: 4. The CDR3 has 16 amino acids. Germline-derived CDR1 and CDR2 are MGHRA and YSYEKL. The CDR3 is CASSQDASGRFNEQFF. The CDR3 DNA reads TGCGCCAGCAGCCAAGATGCTAGCGGGAGGTTCAATGAGCAGTTCTTC.

In regard to this clone: Additional DNA sequences in this sample encode the identical CDR3. This chain uses TRBV7-9 with TRBJ1-1; no clear D gene. V shed 0 bases and J shed 1 base, with 3 bases lying between them. The CDR3 runs to 13 residues. CDR1 and CDR2 (germline): SEHNR, FQNEAQ (reference sequence). The CDR3 spells CASSLAANTEAFF. The CDR3, as DNA: TGTGCCAGCAGCTTAGCCGCGAACACTGAAGCTTTCTTT.

This chain links TRBV4-1 with TRBJ1-1; 9 bases line up with TRBD1. Losses at the gene ends were 3 bases for V and 4 bases for J; bases not matched to a gene: 15. The germline V gene encodes CDR1 MGHRA and CDR2 YSYEKL. CDR3 length: 18 residues. CDR3 amino acids: CASSHPNPPGQGATEAFF. The CDR3 nucleotides read TGCGCCAGCAGCCATCCCAACCCGCCGGGACAGGGCGCCACTGAAGCTTTCTTT.

The chain couples TRBV11-2 to TRBJ2-3, with 7 bases matching TRBD1. Trimming took 5 bases from V and 5 from J; bases not matched to a gene: 7. Germline-derived CDR1 and CDR2 are SGHAT and FQNNGV. This CDR3 is 14 amino acids long. The CDR3 sequence: CASSPTGVQDTQYF. The DNA of the CDR3 is TGTGCCAGCAGCCCCACAGGGGTCCAAGATACGCAGTATTTT.

The chain recombines TRBV18 with TRBJ2-7; D is perhaps TRBD2 (5 bases). Trimming cost V 3 bases and J 4 bases, with 16 bases left between them. CDR1 KGHSH and CDR2 LQKENI come from the germline V gene. The CDR3 is 15 residues long. DNA of the CDR3: TGTGCCAGCTCACCGGTAATTGGAGGCGGATACGAGCAGTACTTC. Translation gives CASSPVIGGGYEQYF.

The chain links TRBV29-1 to TRBJ2-1; TRBD2 agrees at 10 bases. The junction had 4 bases not matched to a gene; V was cut back by 0 bases and J by 5 bases. Germline V CDR1 and CDR2: SQVTM, ANQGSEA. CDR3 size: 15 residues. CDR3 loop: CSVEEALAGDNEQFF. The CDR3 region has the DNA TGCAGCGTTGAAGAGGCGCTAGCGGGAGACAATGAGCAGTTCTTC.

The rearrangement joins TRBV6-1 to TRBJ2-3; D uncertain. Germline V gene lookup returns CDR1 MNHNS and CDR2 SASEGT. V lost 8 bases to trimming and J lost 4 bases, with 13 bases between them. This CDR3 comprises 13 residues. The CDR3 DNA is TGTGCCAGCGGATACTCGGGCCCAGATACGCAGTATTTT. Translated: CASGYSGPDTQYF.

The chain has TRBV10-2 and TRBJ2-3; perhaps TRBD2 as D (5 bases). CDR1 is WSHSY, CDR2 SAAADI, per germline. The CDR3 spans 15 residues. Between the trimmed V and J ends, which lost 4 bases and 0 bases, there was a span of 11 bases. The CDR3 coding sequence is TGCGCCAGCAGTGTAAGCGGATTTAGCACAGATACGCAGTATTTT. This gives the protein CASSVSGFSTDTQYF.

The rearrangement uses TRBV30 and TRBJ1-5; no clear D gene. V was trimmed by 3 bases and J by 4 bases, leaving 22 bases between them. The CDR3 sequence is 17 residues long. Germline V lookup: CDR1 GTSNPN, CDR2 SVGIG (reference sequence). The CDR3: CAWSALPRQRANQPQHF. CDR3 DNA sequence: TGTGCCTGGAGCGCGCTTCCTCGGCAGCGGGCTAATCAGCCCCAGCATTTT. Full variable domain (rest looked up from reference TRBV30 and TRBJ1-5): SQTIHQWPATLVQPVGSPLSLECTVEGTSNPNLYWYRQAAGRGLQLLFYSVGIGQISSEVPQNLSASRPQDRQFILSSKKLLLSDSGFYLCAWSALPRQRANQPQHFGDGTRLSIL.

The chain carries TRBV5-8 and TRBJ1-2, with 9 bases aligning to TRBD1. The CDR3 has 15 amino acids. The J segment lost 4 bases and the V segment lost 5 bases, leaving 9 bases of the junction unmatched. Germline-derived CDR1 and CDR2 are SGHTS and YDEGEE. This chain's CDR3 is CASRHRDRAFYGYTF. CDR3 DNA sequence: TGTGCCAGCAGACACCGGGACAGGGCTTTCTATGGCTACACCTTC.

The chain carries TRBV28 and TRBJ2-6; 7 nucleotides line up with TRBD1. CDR1 and CDR2 (germline): MDHEN, SYDVKM. V lost 7 bases to trimming and J lost 4 bases; unmatched junction nucleotides: 7. This CDR3 is 15 amino acids long. The CDR3, as DNA: TGTGCCAGCAACAGGGGAAGCGCAGGGGCCAACGTCCTGACTTTC. Its protein is CASNRGSAGANVLTF.

The chain carries TRBV10-3 and TRBJ1-1, with D hard to call. This CDR3 has 15 amino acids. Trimming removed 0 bases at V and 2 bases at J, with 10 bases between. The germline gives CDR1 ENHRY, CDR2 SYGVKD. The CDR3 DNA reads as TGTGCCATCAGTGAGTCTAACGGTGACAACACTGAAGCTTTCTTT. This translates into CAISESNGDNTEAFF.

This clone was observed once. The chain has TRBV5-6 and TRBJ2-1; 9 bases agree with TRBD2. The CDR3 is 16 residues long. The V segment lost 3 bases and the J segment 10 bases; nucleotides outside the gene matches: 14. Germline CDR1 SGHDT, CDR2 YYEEEE. CDR3 protein: CASSWRGLAGPGEQFF. The CDR3 nucleotides are TGTGCCAGCAGCTGGAGGGGGCTAGCGGGACCTGGGGAGCAGTTCTTC.

A few counts support this clone. This CDR3 is also generated by other DNA sequences in the sample. The V call is TRBV18, the J call TRBJ1-1; D remains ambiguous. V dropped 2 bases and J dropped 0 bases, with 4 bases sitting between them. In germline, CDR1 is KGHSH, CDR2 LQKENI. This CDR3 has 13 residues. CDR3 in amino acids: CASSPTVNTEAFF. DNA of the CDR3: TGTGCCAGCTCACCAACGGTGAACACTGAAGCTTTCTTT.

J is TRBJ1-1 and V is TRBV21-1. TRBV21-1 is marked as a pseudogene. This CDR3 is built from 11 residues. This CDR3 reads CASSKNTEAFF. The CDR3 bases are TGTGCCAGCAGCAAAAACACTGAAGCTTTCTTT.

The chain recombines TRBV2 with TRBJ2-4, with 10 bases identical to TRBD1. V gave up 6 bases and J gave up 8 bases; unmatched junction bases: 1. This CDR3 contains 12 residues. Germline V CDR1 and CDR2: SNHLY, FYNNEI. The CDR3 nucleotides are TGTGCCAGCAGGGGACAGGGGTACATTCAGTACTTC. Encoded protein: CASRGQGYIQYF.